This TCR beta chain appears in the sequencing data of a study of blood T cell repertoires in COVID-19. Study background: Sites in the United States, Italy and Spain provided acute and convalescent COVID-19 samples. Nucleic acid was either cDNA or gDNA, and it came from T cells, B-cell-depleted T cells, or PBMCs.

Those enrolled, adults aged 18 to 89 years, came from 20 to 25 US areas. Cohort 3 donors counted as recovered after two negative PCRs, clearance, or resolved symptoms. The table came from immunoSEQ multiplex PCR; TCRdb's copy has only in-frame clones and leaves some out. The sample lists roughly 400,000 clones, 85% to 90% occurring once. The sequencing input was PBMCs or T cells enriched from blood (not recorded which). The source is a man aged 30-40 years who had recovered from COVID-19.

The CDR3 sequence: CASRLTTSYGYTF. CDR3 nucleotide sequence: TGTGCCAGCAGACTGACAACCTCCTATGGCTACACCTTC. This sequence joins TRBV12-3 or TRBV12-4 and TRBJ1-2; no clear D gene. The CDR3 sequence is 13 residues long. V lost 6 bases to trimming and J lost 4 bases, with 12 bases between them.